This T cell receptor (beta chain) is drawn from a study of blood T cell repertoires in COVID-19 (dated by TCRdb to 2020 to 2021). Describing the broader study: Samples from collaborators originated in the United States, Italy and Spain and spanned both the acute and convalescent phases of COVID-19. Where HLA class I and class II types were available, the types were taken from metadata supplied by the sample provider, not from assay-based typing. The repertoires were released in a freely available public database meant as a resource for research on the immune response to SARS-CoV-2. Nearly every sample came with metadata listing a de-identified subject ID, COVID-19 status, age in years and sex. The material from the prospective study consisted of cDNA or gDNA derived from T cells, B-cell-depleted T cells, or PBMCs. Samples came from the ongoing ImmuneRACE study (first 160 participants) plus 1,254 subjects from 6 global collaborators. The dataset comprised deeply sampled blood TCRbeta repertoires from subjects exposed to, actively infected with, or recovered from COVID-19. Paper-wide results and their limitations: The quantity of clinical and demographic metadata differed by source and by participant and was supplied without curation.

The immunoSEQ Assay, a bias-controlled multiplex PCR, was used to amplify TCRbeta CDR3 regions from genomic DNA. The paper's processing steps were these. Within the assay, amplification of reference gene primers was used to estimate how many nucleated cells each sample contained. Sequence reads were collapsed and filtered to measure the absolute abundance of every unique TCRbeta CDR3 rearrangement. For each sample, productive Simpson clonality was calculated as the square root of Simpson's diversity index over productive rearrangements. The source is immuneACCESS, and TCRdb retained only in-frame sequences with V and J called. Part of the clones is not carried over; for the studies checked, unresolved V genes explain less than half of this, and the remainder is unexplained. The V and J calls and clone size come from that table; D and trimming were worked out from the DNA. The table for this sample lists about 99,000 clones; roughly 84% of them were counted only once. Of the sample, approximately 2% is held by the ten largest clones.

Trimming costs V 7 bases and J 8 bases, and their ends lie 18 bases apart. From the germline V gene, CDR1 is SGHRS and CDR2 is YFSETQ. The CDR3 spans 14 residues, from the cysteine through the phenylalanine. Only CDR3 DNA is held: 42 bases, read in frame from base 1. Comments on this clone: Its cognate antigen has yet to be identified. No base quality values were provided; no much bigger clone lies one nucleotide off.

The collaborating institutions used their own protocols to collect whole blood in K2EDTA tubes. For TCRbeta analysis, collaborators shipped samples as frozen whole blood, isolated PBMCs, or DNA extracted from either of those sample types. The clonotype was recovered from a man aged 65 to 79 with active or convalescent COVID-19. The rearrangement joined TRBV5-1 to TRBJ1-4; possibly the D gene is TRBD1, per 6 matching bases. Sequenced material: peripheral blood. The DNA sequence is TGCGCCAGCGCAGTGGGGGCAGGGGACGAAAAACTGTTTTTT. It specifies CASAVGAGDEKLFF.